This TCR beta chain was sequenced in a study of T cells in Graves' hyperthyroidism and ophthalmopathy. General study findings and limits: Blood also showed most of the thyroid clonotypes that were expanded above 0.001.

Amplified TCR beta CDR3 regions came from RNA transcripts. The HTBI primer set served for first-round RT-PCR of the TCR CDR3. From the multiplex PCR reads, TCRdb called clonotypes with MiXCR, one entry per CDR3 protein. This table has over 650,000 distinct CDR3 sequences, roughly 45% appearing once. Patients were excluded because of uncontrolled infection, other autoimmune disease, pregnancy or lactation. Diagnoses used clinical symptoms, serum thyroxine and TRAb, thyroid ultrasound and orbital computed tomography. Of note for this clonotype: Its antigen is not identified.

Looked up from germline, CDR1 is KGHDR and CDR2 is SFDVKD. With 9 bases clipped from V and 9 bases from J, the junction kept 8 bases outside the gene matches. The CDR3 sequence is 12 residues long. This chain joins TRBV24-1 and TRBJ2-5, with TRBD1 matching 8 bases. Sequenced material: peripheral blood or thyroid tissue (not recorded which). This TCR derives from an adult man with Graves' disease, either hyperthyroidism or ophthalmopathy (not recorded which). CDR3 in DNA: TGTGCCACCGGGACAGGCGATCAGCCCCAGTACTTC. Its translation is CATGTGDQPQYF.